Described below is a single TCR beta chain sequence and its context. Antigen specificity is unknown. The CDR3 has 14 amino acids. The V gene lost 0 bases and the J gene lost 3 bases, with 9 bases spanning the gap. From germline, CDR1 is SQVTM and CDR2 ANQGSEA. This record belongs to a study of follicular helper T cells after annual influenza vaccination. Study overall: Sampling occurred days 0, 7 and 28 after each influenza vaccination.

Time point defined: 2015-2016 season, 7 days after influenza vaccination. No donor had influenza vaccine in the prior 6 months; all lived in the community. Cells are cTfh (non-naive CD4+CXCR5+PD-1+), split by ICOS and CD38 into double-positive or double-negative. Findings of the study overall: Yearly vaccinations repeatedly recalled conserved clonotypes in ICOS+CD38+ cTfh.

Only in-frame clones appear in the TCRdb table, and some are missing; sequencing was by immunoSEQ multiplex PCR. Found here are around 7,100 clones, about 88% of them singletons; the top ten hold around 0.75%. This TCR derives from an adult who received the influenza vaccine. The J gene is TRBJ1-3, the V gene TRBV29-1; D remains unclear. The sample here was CXCR5+ CD38- circulating T follicular helper cells from blood, taken 7 days after influenza vaccination. The subset: circulating Tfh, non-naive CD4+CXCR5+PD-1+ (ICOS+CD38+ or ICOS-CD38-). CDR3 coding DNA: TGCAGCGTTGAAGACGGCCAATTTGGAAACACCATATATTTT. It translates to CSVEDGQFGNTIYF.